This TCR beta chain was recorded in a study of control samples from healthy donors and cancer patients. This table comes from immunoSEQ multiplex PCR, and its TCRdb copy is limited to in-frame clones, with some not included. The table lists some 120,000 clones, more than 75% of them singletons. The CDR3 loop spans 15 amino acids. With 0 bases removed from V and 6 bases from J, the gap between germline ends came to 14 bases. Germline-derived CDR1 and CDR2 are MRHNA and SNTAGT. This clonotype was sampled from a man between 18 and 35 years old in good health. The chain is built from TRBV6-4 and TRBJ1-2, with D perhaps matching TRBD1 (6 bases). The sample comprised blood. CDR3 nucleotide sequence: TGTGCCAGCAGTGACTCCGGCACAGGGACGGATGGCTACACCTTC. It yields the protein CASSDSGTGTDGYTF.